This TCR beta chain was documented in a study of blood T cell repertoires in COVID-19. Seattle patient enrollment occurred during active infection, with longitudinal follow-up thereafter. Assay: immunoSEQ multiplex PCR; the TCRdb copy retains only in-frame clones and omits some. The sample has fewer than 350,000 clones; about 87% are singletons. Trimming shortened V by 6 bases and J by 6 bases, and 15 bases separated the two germline ends. The CDR3 loop spans 15 amino acids. Per the germline V gene, CDR1 is SNHLY and CDR2 is FYNNEI. V and J are TRBV2 and TRBJ1-6; D possibly corresponds to TRBD1 (6 bases). Sequenced sample: peripheral blood. This TCR derives from a woman aged 25-40 years with COVID-19, enrolled during active disease. Here the CDR3 reads CASRPTGPFNSPLHF. The CDR3 DNA reads TGTGCCAGCAGGCCTACAGGGCCCTTTAATTCACCCCTCCACTTT.